Here is one TCR beta chain with its context. The data are from a study of patients and donors after allogeneic stem cell transplantation. Germline-derived CDR1 and CDR2 are MNHNS and SASEGT. V was cut by 10 bases and J by 0 bases, with 7 bases left in between. The CDR3 runs to 11 residues. TCRdb processed the RT-PCR reads anew with MiXCR; each CDR3 protein has one entry. Here the sample spans over 150,000 distinct CDR3 sequences, around 30% being singletons. The clonotype was recovered from a human donor who was either an allogeneic HSCT recipient or a stem cell or donor lymphocyte infusion donor (not recorded which). It is not recorded whose cells these are; they may come from a transplant donor. The genes are TRBV6-1 and TRBJ2-7; no definite D call. Sequenced input: blood, either unsorted or a sorted T cell fraction (not recorded which). The CDR3 is CATTNSYEQYF. Written as DNA, the CDR3 is TGTGCCACCACAAACTCCTACGAGCAGTACTTC.